This TCR beta chain was found in a study of blood T cell repertoires in COVID-19. Turning to the study itself: Samples representing acute and convalescent COVID-19 were sourced from the United States, Italy and Spain.

Original processing methods: Reference gene primers were amplified, and this amplification served to estimate nucleated cell counts. Measured with immunoSEQ multiplex PCR; TCRdb has only the in-frame clones, and not every one. V and J calls and clone size are those listed in that table; D and trimming were worked out from the DNA. The table lists around 69,000 clones, around 85% of them singletons. The CDR3 extends over 15 amino acids. V gave up 3 bases and J gave up 1 base; unmatched junction bases: 1. CDR1 is SGHRS and CDR2 is YFSETQ in the germline V gene. The gene calls are TRBV5-1 and TRBJ2-2; 9 bases match TRBD2. This clonotype was sampled from a man in his fifties or sixties with acute or convalescent COVID-19. The specimen was peripheral blood. CDR3: CASSYSGGNTGELFF. The DNA of the CDR3 is TGCGCCAGCAGCTATAGCGGGGGGAACACCGGGGAGCTGTTTTTT.